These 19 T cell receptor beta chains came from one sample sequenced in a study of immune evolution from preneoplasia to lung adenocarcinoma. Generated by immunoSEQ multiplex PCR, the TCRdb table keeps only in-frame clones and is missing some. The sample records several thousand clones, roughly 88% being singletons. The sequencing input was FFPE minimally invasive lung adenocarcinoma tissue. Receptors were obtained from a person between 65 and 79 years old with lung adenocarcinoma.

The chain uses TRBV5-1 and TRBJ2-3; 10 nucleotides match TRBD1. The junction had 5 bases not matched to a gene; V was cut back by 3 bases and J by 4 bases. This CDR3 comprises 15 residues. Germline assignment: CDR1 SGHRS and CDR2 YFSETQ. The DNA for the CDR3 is TGCGCCAGCAGCTGGGACAGGGGACCATCAGATACGCAGTATTTT. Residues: CASSWDRGPSDTQYF.

In nucleotides, the CDR3 is TGTGCCAGCACCCCAGGTTTCGGGGGCTACGAGCAGTACTTC. This translates into CASTPGFGGYEQYF. The V and J genes are TRBV28 and TRBJ2-7; tentative D call: TRBD2 (6 bases). The germline CDR1 and CDR2 sequences are MDHEN and SYDVKM. The length of the CDR3 is 14 residues. The V end was cut by 7 bases, the J end by 3 bases, with 16 bases between.

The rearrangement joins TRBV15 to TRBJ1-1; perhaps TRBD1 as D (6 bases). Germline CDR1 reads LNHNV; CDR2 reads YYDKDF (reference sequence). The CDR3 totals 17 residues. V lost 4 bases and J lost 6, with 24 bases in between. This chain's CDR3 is CATSTWGRGYRAAEAFF. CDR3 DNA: TGTGCCACCAGCACGTGGGGTCGAGGGTACAGGGCGGCTGAAGCTTTCTTT.

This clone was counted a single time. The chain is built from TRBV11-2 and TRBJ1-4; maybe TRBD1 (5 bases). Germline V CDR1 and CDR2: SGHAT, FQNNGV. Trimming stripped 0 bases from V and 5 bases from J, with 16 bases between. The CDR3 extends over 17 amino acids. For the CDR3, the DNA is TGTGCCAGCAGCTTAGATCGAGGAGGGACTGCCAATGAAAAACTGTTTTTT. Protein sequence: CASSLDRGGTANEKLFF.

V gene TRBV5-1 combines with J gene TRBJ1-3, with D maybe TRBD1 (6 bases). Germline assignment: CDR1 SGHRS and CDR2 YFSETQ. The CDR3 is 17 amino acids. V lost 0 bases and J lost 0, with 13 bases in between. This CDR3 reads CASSLEGTGRSGNTIYF. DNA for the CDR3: TGCGCCAGCAGCTTGGAGGGTACAGGGCGCTCTGGAAACACCATATATTTT. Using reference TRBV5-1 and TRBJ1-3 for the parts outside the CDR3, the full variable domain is KAGVTQTPRYLIKTRGQQVTLSCSPISGHRSVSWYQQTPGQGLQFLFEYFSETQRNKGNFPGRFSGRQFSNSRSEMNVSTLELGDSALYLCASSLEGTGRSGNTIYFGEGSWLTVV.

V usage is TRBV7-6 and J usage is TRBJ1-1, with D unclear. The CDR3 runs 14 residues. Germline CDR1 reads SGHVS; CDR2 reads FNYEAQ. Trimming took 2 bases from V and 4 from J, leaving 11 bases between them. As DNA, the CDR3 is TGTGCCAGCAGCTTATCGCAAAGTGGCACTGAAGCTTTCTTT. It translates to CASSLSQSGTEAFF.

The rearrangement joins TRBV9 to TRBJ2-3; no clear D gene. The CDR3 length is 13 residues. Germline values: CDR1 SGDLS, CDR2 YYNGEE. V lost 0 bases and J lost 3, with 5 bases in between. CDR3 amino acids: CASSVATTDTQYF. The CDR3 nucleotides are TGTGCCAGCAGCGTAGCTACAACAGATACGCAGTATTTT. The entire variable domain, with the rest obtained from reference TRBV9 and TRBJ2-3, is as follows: DSGVTQTPKHLITATGQRVTLRCSPRSGDLSVYWYQQSLDQGLQFLIQYYNGEERAKGNILERFSAQQFPDLHSELNLSSLELGDSALYFCASSVATTDTQYFGPGTRLTVL.

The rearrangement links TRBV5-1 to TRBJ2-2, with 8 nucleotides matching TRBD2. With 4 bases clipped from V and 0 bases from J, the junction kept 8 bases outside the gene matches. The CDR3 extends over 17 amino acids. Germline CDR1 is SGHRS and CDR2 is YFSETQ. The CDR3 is CASSINRLATNTGELFF. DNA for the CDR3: TGCGCCAGCAGCATCAACAGACTAGCGACGAACACCGGGGAGCTGTTTTTT.

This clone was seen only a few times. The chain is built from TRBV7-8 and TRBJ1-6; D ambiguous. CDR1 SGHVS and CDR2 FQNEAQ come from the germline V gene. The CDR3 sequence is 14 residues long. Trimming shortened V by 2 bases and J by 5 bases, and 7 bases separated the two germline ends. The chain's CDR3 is CASSLPGNNSPLHF. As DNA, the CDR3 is TGTGCCAGCAGCTTACCGGGAAATAATTCACCCCTCCACTTT.

The CDR3 spells CASSLERGSYNEQFF. The CDR3 coding sequence is TGTGCCAGCAGCTTGGAGCGGGGGTCCTACAATGAGCAGTTCTTC. The chain carries TRBV5-4 and TRBJ2-1, with 8 bases matching TRBD2. Germline V CDR1 and CDR2: SGHNT, YYREEE (reference sequence). The ends lost 0 bases at V and 1 base at J; junction bases unmatched: 0. The CDR3 is 15 residues long.

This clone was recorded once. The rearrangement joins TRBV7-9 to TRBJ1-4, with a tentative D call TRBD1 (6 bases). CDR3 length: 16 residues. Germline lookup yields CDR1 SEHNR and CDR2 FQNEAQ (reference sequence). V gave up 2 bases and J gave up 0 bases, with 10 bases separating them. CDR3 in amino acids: CASSLTGLATNEKLFF. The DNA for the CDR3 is TGTGCCAGCAGCTTAACAGGGCTGGCAACTAATGAAAAACTGTTTTTT.

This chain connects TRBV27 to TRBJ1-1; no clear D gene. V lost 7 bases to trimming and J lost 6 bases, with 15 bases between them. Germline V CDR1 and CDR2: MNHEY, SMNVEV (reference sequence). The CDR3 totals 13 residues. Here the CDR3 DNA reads TGTGCCAGCACTCAGGCAGAAAGCGCTGAAGCTTTCTTT. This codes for CASTQAESAEAFF.

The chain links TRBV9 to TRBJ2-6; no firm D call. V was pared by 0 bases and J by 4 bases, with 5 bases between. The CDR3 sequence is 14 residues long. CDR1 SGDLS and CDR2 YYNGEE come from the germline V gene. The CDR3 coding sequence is TGTGCCAGCAGCGTAGATGAGGGGGCCAACGTCCTGACTTTC. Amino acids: CASSVDEGANVLTF.

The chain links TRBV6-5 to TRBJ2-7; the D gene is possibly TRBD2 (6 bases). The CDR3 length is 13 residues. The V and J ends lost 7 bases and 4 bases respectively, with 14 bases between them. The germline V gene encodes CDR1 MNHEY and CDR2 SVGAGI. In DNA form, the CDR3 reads TGTGCCAGCATGGGTCGGGGGTGGTACGAGCAGTACTTC. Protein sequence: CASMGRGWYEQYF.

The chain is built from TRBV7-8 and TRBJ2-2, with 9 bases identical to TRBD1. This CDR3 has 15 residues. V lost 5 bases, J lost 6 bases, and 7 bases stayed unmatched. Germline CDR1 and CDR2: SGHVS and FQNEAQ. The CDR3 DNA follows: TGTGCCAGCAGCAAACGGACAGGGGTTGCCGGGGAGCTGTTTTTT. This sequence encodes CASSKRTGVAGELFF.

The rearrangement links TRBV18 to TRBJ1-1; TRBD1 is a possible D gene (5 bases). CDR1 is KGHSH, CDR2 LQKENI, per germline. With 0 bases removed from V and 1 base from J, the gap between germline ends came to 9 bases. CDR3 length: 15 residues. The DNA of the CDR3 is TGTGCCAGCTCACCACCGGGACCCCAGAACACTGAAGCTTTCTTT. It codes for CASSPPGPQNTEAFF.

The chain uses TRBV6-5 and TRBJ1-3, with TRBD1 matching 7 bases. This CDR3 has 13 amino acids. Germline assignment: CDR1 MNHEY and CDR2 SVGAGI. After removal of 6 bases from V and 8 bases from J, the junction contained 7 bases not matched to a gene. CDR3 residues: CASRKTGSDTIYF. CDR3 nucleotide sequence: TGTGCCAGCAGAAAGACAGGGTCTGACACCATATATTTT.

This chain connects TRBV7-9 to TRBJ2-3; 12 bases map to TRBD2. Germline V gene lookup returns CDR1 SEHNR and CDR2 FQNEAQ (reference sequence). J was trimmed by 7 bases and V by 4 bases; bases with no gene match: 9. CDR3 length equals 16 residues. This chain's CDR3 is CASSWPTSGGRNTQYF. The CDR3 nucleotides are TGTGCCAGCAGCTGGCCGACTAGCGGGGGAAGGAATACGCAGTATTTT.

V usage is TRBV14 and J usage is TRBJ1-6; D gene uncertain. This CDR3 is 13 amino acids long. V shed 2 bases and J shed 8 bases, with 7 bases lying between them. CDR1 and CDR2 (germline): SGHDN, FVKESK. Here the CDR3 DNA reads TGTGCCAGCAGCCAACTGACCTATTCACCCCTCCACTTT. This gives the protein CASSQLTYSPLHF.